Presented here are 16 T cell receptor beta chains from one specimen sequenced in a study of T cell changes during pregnancy in multiple sclerosis. Profiling relied on immunoSEQ multiplex PCR, and the TCRdb table lists in-frame clones only, not all of them. The sample has some 100,000 clones, around 94% seen once. The sequencing here drew on peripheral blood, taken in the second trimester of pregnancy. The receptor set was obtained from a female donor with multiple sclerosis, enrolled in a pregnancy study.

The V and J genes are TRBV2 and TRBJ2-7; possible D gene TRBD2, 5 bases. V was trimmed by 2 bases and J by 0 bases, leaving 8 bases between them. CDR1 SNHLY and CDR2 FYNNEI come from the germline V gene. This CDR3 contains 14 residues. CDR3 in amino acids: CASSEQGSSYEQYF. The CDR3 DNA is TGTGCCAGCAGTGAACAAGGGAGCTCCTACGAGCAGTACTTC.

CDR3 sequence: CASSWAGRSSYNEQFF. As DNA, the CDR3 is TGTGCCAGTAGTTGGGCGGGACGGAGCTCCTACAATGAGCAGTTCTTC. The chain is built from TRBV2 and TRBJ2-1, with D perhaps matching TRBD2 (6 bases). The CDR3 covers 16 residues. Germline CDR1 SNHLY, CDR2 FYNNEI. V lost 9 bases and J lost 0, with 18 bases in between. The full variable domain, its missing parts supplied by reference TRBV2 and TRBJ2-1, is EPEVTQTPSHQVTQMGQEVILRCVPISNHLYFYWYRQILGQKVEFLVSFYNNEISEKSEIFDDQFSVERPDGSNFTLKIRSTKLEDSAMYFCASSWAGRSSYNEQFFGPGTRLTVL.

The rearrangement joins TRBV5-1 to TRBJ2-3; 7 bases match TRBD1. This CDR3 is built from 12 residues. CDR1 is SGHRS, CDR2 YFSETQ, per germline. After removal of 4 bases from V and 6 bases from J, the junction contained 2 bases not matched to a gene. The DNA for the CDR3 is TGCGCCAGCAGCCCCAGGGGGGATACGCAGTATTTT. This encodes CASSPRGDTQYF. Supplemented by reference TRBV5-1 and TRBJ2-3, the full variable domain reads KAGVTQTPRYLIKTRGQQVTLSCSPISGHRSVSWYQQTPGQGLQFLFEYFSETQRNKGNFPGRFSGRQFSNSRSEMNVSTLELGDSALYLCASSPRGDTQYFGPGTRLTVL.

This clone was counted only a few times. The chain carries TRBV5-1 and TRBJ1-1, with D maybe TRBD1 (5 bases). This CDR3 is 14 amino acids long. Per germline, CDR1 SGHRS and CDR2 YFSETQ. The V gene lost 0 bases and the J gene lost 1 base, with 7 bases spanning the gap. CDR3 sequence (DNA): TGCGCCAGCAGCTTGGGACAGAGGAACACTGAAGCTTTCTTT. Encoded protein: CASSLGQRNTEAFF.

This chain uses TRBV5-1 with TRBJ1-3; tentatively, D is TRBD1 (5 bases). The V end lost 4 bases, the J end lost 6 bases, and 17 bases lay between the germline ends. CDR3 length: 15 residues. CDR1 and CDR2 from the germline V gene are SGHRS and YFSETQ. Here the CDR3 DNA reads TGCGCCAGCAGCCGAGGACCGGCGGGGGAAAACACCATATATTTT. Translated: CASSRGPAGENTIYF.

The rearrangement joins TRBV7-7 to TRBJ2-1; TRBD2 aligns across 12 bases. Looked up from germline, CDR1 is SSHAT and CDR2 is FNYEAQ (reference sequence). The CDR3 consists of 14 residues. Germline trimming cut 5 bases from V and 9 bases from J; bases unmatched to any gene: 5. The DNA for the CDR3 is TGTGCCAGCAGCCCTAGCGGGGGGGCTTTTGAGCAGTTCTTC. Translation: CASSPSGGAFEQFF.

This chain joins TRBV27 and TRBJ2-7, with D possibly matching TRBD1 (5 bases). The CDR3 covers 15 residues. With 2 bases removed from V and 0 bases from J, the gap between germline ends came to 11 bases. Germline CDR1 MNHEY, CDR2 SMNVEV (reference sequence). As DNA, the CDR3 is TGTGCCAGCAGTTTACGGACACGGAGCTCCTACGAGCAGTACTTC. Translation: CASSLRTRSSYEQYF.

The chain has TRBV5-4 and TRBJ2-5; unclear D gene. CDR1 is SGHNT and CDR2 is YYREEE in the germline V gene (reference sequence). The CDR3 length is 13 residues. Deletions cut 1 base from V and 5 bases from J, with 9 bases between. CDR3 in amino acids: CASSLKVGETQYF. The DNA for the CDR3 is TGTGCCAGCAGCTTGAAGGTCGGGGAGACCCAGTACTTC.

The chain carries TRBV2 and TRBJ1-3; D is unclear. The CDR3 covers 15 residues. The germline gives CDR1 SNHLY, CDR2 FYNNEI. V dropped 4 bases and J dropped 3 bases, with 13 bases sitting between them. DNA of the CDR3: TGTGCCAGCAGTGTAAAGGCCCGGAGTGGAAACACCATATATTTT. Translated, it gives CASSVKARSGNTIYF.

This clone was counted a single time. The genes are TRBV7-8 and TRBJ2-5, with 16 bases identical to TRBD2. V trimming: 4 bases; J trimming: 4 bases; junction bases outside the gene matches: 3. This CDR3 has 16 amino acids. In germline, CDR1 is SGHVS, CDR2 FQNEAQ. The DNA of the CDR3 is TGTGCCAGCAGCTCGGGACTAGCGGGGGGGGGAGAGACCCAGTACTTC. Amino acid sequence: CASSSGLAGGGETQYF.

The chain combines TRBV19 with TRBJ2-1; 12 positions match TRBD2. The V and J ends lost 3 bases and 9 bases, in that order; junction bases with no gene match: 3. Germline V gene data show CDR1 as LNHDA and CDR2 as SQIVND (reference sequence). The CDR3 loop spans 14 amino acids. The CDR3 loop reads CASSIGLAGREQFF. Written as DNA, the CDR3 is TGTGCCAGTAGTATCGGACTAGCGGGACGTGAGCAGTTCTTC.

The V call is TRBV10-3, the J call TRBJ2-5; 7 nucleotides match TRBD2. V lost 5 bases and J lost 4; bases outside the gene matches: 1. The germline V gene encodes CDR1 ENHRY and CDR2 SYGVKD. CDR3 length equals 12 residues. The CDR3 nucleotides read TGTGCCATCAGTACGGGGGGAGAGACCCAGTACTTC. Translated, it gives CAISTGGETQYF.

This chain connects TRBV7-2 to TRBJ1-2; perhaps TRBD1 as D (6 bases). The V and J ends lost 5 bases and 3 bases respectively, with 10 bases between them. The CDR3 consists of 13 residues. The germline CDR1 and CDR2 sequences are SGHTA and FQGNSA. The DNA for the CDR3 is TGTGCCAGCAGCCTCGGACAGCACTATGGCTACACCTTC. This codes for CASSLGQHYGYTF. Full variable domain (remainder filled in from reference TRBV7-2 and TRBJ1-2): GAGVSQSPSNKVTEKGKDVELRCDPISGHTALYWYRQSLGQGLEFLIYFQGNSAPDKSGLPSDRFSAERTGGSVSTLTIQRTQQEDSAVYLCASSLGQHYGYTFGSGTRLTVV.

This clone showed up just once. For the CDR3, the DNA is TGCGCCAGCAGCAGCGGAGGGGCCGACTACGAGCAGTACTTC. It codes for CASSSGGADYEQYF. This sequence joins TRBV5-1 and TRBJ2-7; a possible D gene is TRBD2 (6 bases). This CDR3 spans 14 amino acids. Germline V gene lookup returns CDR1 SGHRS and CDR2 YFSETQ. V lost 4 bases and J lost 3, with 14 bases in between.

V gene TRBV5-1 combines with J gene TRBJ2-2, with D hard to call. The ends were cut back, 3 bases at V and 3 bases at J, with 6 bases in the middle. Looked up from germline, CDR1 is SGHRS and CDR2 is YFSETQ. The CDR3 is 13 residues long. CDR3 region: CASSWRDTGELFF. DNA for the CDR3: TGCGCCAGCAGCTGGAGAGACACCGGGGAGCTGTTTTTT.

For this clone: At the DNA level, this CDR3 is encoded by other sequences in the same sample as well. The chain joins TRBV5-1 to TRBJ1-4; 7 bases map to TRBD1. V gave up 0 bases and J gave up 8 bases; unmatched junction bases: 4. The CDR3 is 14 amino acids. Germline V gives CDR1 SGHRS, CDR2 YFSETQ. In nucleotides, the CDR3 is TGCGCCAGCAGCTTGGACAGGGGTGGAGAAAAACTGTTTTTT. Protein sequence: CASSLDRGGEKLFF.